This is a list of T cell receptor beta chains from one sample in a study of T cells in Graves' hyperthyroidism and ophthalmopathy. TCRdb reprocessed the multiplex PCR reads via MiXCR and lists one record per CDR3 protein. The sample lists 500,000 to 550,000 distinct CDR3 sequences; 15% to 20% were seen once. Sequences were obtained from blood. These TCRs come from a man aged 35 to 55 with Graves' ophthalmopathy. CDR3s include the opening cysteine and the closing phenylalanine or tryptophan. Each record gives: V gene, D gene, J gene, clone size, CDR3 DNA, CDR3 protein. D genes are given only for firm matches. Size tells how often a clone was seen (once, few, many) or the class of an expanded clone, and some rows leave it out.

>TRBV10-3|TRBD1|TRBJ2-5|NA
TGTGCCACAGGAAAGCAGGGGGACACGGGGGAGACCCAGTACTTC
CATGKQGDTGETQYF
>TRBV30|TRBD2|TRBJ2-1|few
TGTGCCTGGAGTGTGGGACTAGCGGGATCGAGTGAGCAGTTCTTC
CAWSVGLAGSSEQFF
>TRBV3-1|TRBD1|TRBJ1-2|NA
TGTGCCAGCAGCCAATCGGGACAGGGGGCCGACTACACCTTC
CASSQSGQGADYTF
>TRBV6-2/TRBV6-3|TRBD2|TRBJ2-5|NA
TGTGCCAGCAGTTACTCGGAGAGCGGGAGGGTAGTTGAATCACAAGAGACCCAGTACTTC
CASSYSESGRVVESQETQYF
>TRBV9|TRBD1|TRBJ1-1|NA
TGTGCCAGCAGCGTCGAGACAGGGAGCACTGAAGCTTTCTTT
CASSVETGSTEAFF
>TRBV30|NA|TRBJ1-2|NA
TGTGCCTGGACCCCGGGGGGGGCGTATGGCTACACCTTC
CAWTPGGAYGYTF
>TRBV14|TRBD2|TRBJ2-5|many
TGTGCCAGCAGCCAAGGGTTAGCGGGAGGTCGCCAAGAGACCCAGTACTTC
CASSQGLAGGRQETQYF
>TRBV30|NA|TRBJ2-2|once
TGTGCCTGGAGTGGGGGTTGGGGACCCGGGGAGCTGTTTTTT
CAWSGGWGPGELFF
>TRBV19|NA|TRBJ2-2|NA
TGTGCCAGTATCACGAACACCGGGGAGCTGTTTTTT
CASITNTGELFF
>TRBV3-1|NA|TRBJ2-7|NA
TGTGCCAGCAGCCAAGCCGCACTATCCTCCTACGAGCAGTACTTC
CASSQAALSSYEQYF
>TRBV5-6|NA|TRBJ2-3|NA
TGTGCCAGCAGCCTGCCCCGGGAGTTCGGGACAGATACGCAGTATTTT
CASSLPREFGTDTQYF
>TRBV3-2|NA|TRBJ1-1|NA
TGTGCCAGCAGCCAAGGGTTCCCTGGACAGGCGAACACTGAAGCTTTCTTT
CASSQGFPGQANTEAFF
>TRBV5-6|NA|TRBJ2-3|NA
TGTGCCAGCAGCTTGCAGGTGTCAGATACGCAGTATTTT
CASSLQVSDTQYF
>TRBV30|NA|TRBJ1-1|many
TGTGCCTGGAGTACTACACCGGGCGGCACTGAAGCTTTCTTT
CAWSTTPGGTEAFF
>TRBV28|TRBD1|TRBJ2-4|NA
TGTGCCAGCAGTAGGGGGCTAGCCAAAAACATTCAGTACTTC
CASSRGLAKNIQYF
>TRBV28|NA|TRBJ1-4|few
TGTGCCAGCAGAGTCGAGGCAGGGTCTGAAAAACTGTTTTTT
CASRVEAGSEKLFF
>TRBV3-1|NA|TRBJ1-1|many
TGTGCCAGCAGCCTCCTCGCCACTGAAGCTTTCTTT
CASSLLATEAFF
>TRBV10-3|NA|TRBJ1-2|NA
TGTGCCATCAGGGCGACCGGGACACAAGCTAACTATGGCTACACCTTC
CAIRATGTQANYGYTF
>TRBV5-1|NA|TRBJ1-2|many
TGCGCCAGCAGCTTGGACGGAGACTATGGCTACACCTTC
CASSLDGDYGYTF
>TRBV29-1|TRBD1|TRBJ2-5|few
TGCAGCGTGACCGACAGGGGAGAGACCCAGTACTTC
CSVTDRGETQYF
>TRBV5-6|TRBD2|TRBJ2-1|NA
TGTGCCAGCAGCGTGGGACTAGCGGGGGGCTCCATCTACAATGAGCAGTTCTTC
CASSVGLAGGSIYNEQFF
>TRBV20-1|NA|TRBJ2-1|few
TGCAGTGCTAGAGATCCCCCCCTGAAGTTCTTC
CSARDPPLKFF
>TRBV5-8|NA|TRBJ1-1|many
TGTGCCAGCAGCTTGGTATCGGGTACGAACACTGAAGCTTTCTTT
CASSLVSGTNTEAFF
>TRBV3-1|NA|TRBJ2-6|few
TGTGCCAGCAGCCAAGCTGGTGGCGGGGCCAACGTCCTGACTTTC
CASSQAGGGANVLTF
>TRBV27|NA|TRBJ2-7|NA
TGTGCCAGCAGTTTATTCACCTCCTACGAGCAGTACTTC
CASSLFTSYEQYF
>TRBV28|NA|TRBJ1-2|many
TGTGCCAGCAGTTTCGATCCTAGTGGCTACACCTTC
CASSFDPSGYTF
>TRBV2|TRBD1|TRBJ1-6|NA
TGTGCCAGCAGTGAAGCGCGGGACAGGCCTGACCCTAGTTCACCCCTCCACTTT
CASSEARDRPDPSSPLHF
>TRBV7-6|NA|TRBJ2-1|NA
TGTGCCAGCCATGGACTCGGGAGTCGGAATGAGCAGTTCTTC
CASHGLGSRNEQFF
>TRBV12-5|NA|TRBJ2-3|NA
TGTGCTAGTGGTTTGGTTAGCGGAAATACGCAGTATTTT
CASGLVSGNTQYF
>TRBV7-3|NA|TRBJ2-5|NA
TGTGCCAGCAGCTTAGCTAGTTCAGAGACCCAGTACTTC
CASSLASSETQYF
>TRBV20-1|NA|TRBJ2-1|NA
TGCAGTGCCCCCCGCTTGCACAATGAGCAGTTCTTC
CSAPRLHNEQFF
>TRBV6-2/TRBV6-3|TRBD1|TRBJ1-2|NA
TGTGCCAGCAGAACAGGGGCCATAGGCTATGGCTACACCTTC
CASRTGAIGYGYTF
>TRBV5-1|NA|TRBJ1-2|few
TGCGCCAGCAGTGGTAACAGTGGGAACTATGGCTACACCTTC
CASSGNSGNYGYTF
>TRBV7-3|TRBD2|TRBJ2-5|NA
TGTGCCAGCAGCTCTGGGACTAAAGGAGAGACCCAGTACTTC
CASSSGTKGETQYF
>TRBV7-9|NA|TRBJ2-7|many
TGTGCCAGCAGCCCGGTGGGTGGTATCAACGAGCAGTACTTC
CASSPVGGINEQYF
>TRBV20-1|NA|TRBJ2-3|many
TGCAGTGCTAGAGATGACGGGAGAGGCACAGATACGCAGTATTTT
CSARDDGRGTDTQYF
>TRBV30|NA|TRBJ1-2|NA
TGTGCCTGCGGGACAGGCTACACCTTC
CACGTGYTF
>TRBV5-1|NA|TRBJ1-1|many
TGCGCCAGCAGCTTGGTTCCGCTGAACACTGAAGCTTTCTTT
CASSLVPLNTEAFF
>TRBV6-1|NA|TRBJ1-3|NA
TGTGCCAGCCGGCCCGGGGCGCTCACTGGAAACACCATATATTTT
CASRPGALTGNTIYF
>TRBV5-1|NA|TRBJ2-3|many
TGCGCCAGTACAGAGCCTCCCACAGATACGCAGTATTTT
CASTEPPTDTQYF
>TRBV28|TRBD2|TRBJ2-7|NA
TGTGCCAGCAGTAGACTAGCGGGAGGTGAGCAGTACTTC
CASSRLAGGEQYF
>TRBV7-2|TRBD1|TRBJ2-3|many
TGTGCCAGCAGATTTCGACAGGGCGGTACGCAGTATTTT
CASRFRQGGTQYF
>TRBV30|NA|TRBJ2-6|NA
TGTGCTATGGAGAGTGCCGGGGCCAACGTCCTGACTTTC
CAMESAGANVLTF
>TRBV20-1|NA|TRBJ2-3|many
TGCAGTGCTAGAATCAGGGTATCGGCAGATACGCAGTATTTT
CSARIRVSADTQYF
>TRBV5-1|NA|TRBJ2-6|NA
TGCGCCAGCAGCCCCAGGGGTGCTGGGGCCAACGTCCTGACTTTC
CASSPRGAGANVLTF
>TRBV19|TRBD2|TRBJ2-3|NA
TGTGCCAGCAACGGGGTAGCGGGAGGTACAGATACGCAGTATTTT
CASNGVAGGTDTQYF
>TRBV13|NA|TRBJ2-7|NA
TGTGCCAGCAGCTTATTGGGCAGAGTCTACGAGCAGTACTTC
CASSLLGRVYEQYF
>TRBV2|NA|TRBJ2-2|many
TGTGCCAGCAGTGAGATATCTAGTTCCGGGGAGCTGTTTTTT
CASSEISSSGELFF
>TRBV5-1|NA|TRBJ1-1|NA
TGCGCCAGCAGTTTGTCCGGGACGCCGAACACTGAAGCTTTCTTT
CASSLSGTPNTEAFF
>TRBV12-3/TRBV12-4|NA|TRBJ1-5|NA
TGTGCCAGCAGTTGGGCTGGGGGCAATCAGCCCCAGCATTTT
CASSWAGGNQPQHF
>TRBV18|NA|TRBJ2-5|few
TGTGCCAGCTCACCAAATTTAAACGGAGGAGAGACCCAGTACTTC
CASSPNLNGGETQYF
>TRBV12-3/TRBV12-4|TRBD1|TRBJ1-6|NA
TGTGCCAGCAGTTCCTTCCGGGACAGAAGAAATAATTCACCCCTCCACTTT
CASSSFRDRRNNSPLHF